The 4 T cell receptor beta chains below all came from one sample that was sequenced in a study of cytomegalovirus exposure and HLA in healthy donors. Some clones are missing from TCRdb's copy, which holds only in-frame ones; the method was immunoSEQ multiplex PCR. The sample yields about 160,000 clones, roughly nine tenths seen once. Sequencing used PBMCs. The receptors come from a young woman in good health and CMV-seropositive.

The rearrangement links TRBV7-9 to TRBJ2-1, with 9 nucleotides matching TRBD2. V shed 5 bases, J shed 3 bases, and the junction held 8 bases outside the gene matches. The CDR3 covers 16 residues. Germline CDR1 SEHNR, CDR2 FQNEAQ (reference sequence). As DNA, the CDR3 is TGTGCCAGCAGCCCGGTGGCGGGGGGGAACTACAATGAGCAGTTCTTC. This sequence encodes CASSPVAGGNYNEQFF.

The CDR3 reads CASSFLSGGAGEQYF. The CDR3 bases are TGTGCCAGCAGTTTTTTAAGCGGGGGGGCCGGCGAGCAGTACTTC. The chain joins TRBV6-6 to TRBJ2-7, with 10 positions matching TRBD2. This CDR3 region has 15 residues. Germline-derived CDR1 and CDR2 are MNHNY and SVGAGI (reference sequence). The trim removed 4 bases at V and 6 bases at J, leaving 9 bases unmatched.

The rearrangement links TRBV10-1 to TRBJ2-7; 7 bases line up with TRBD1. Germline assignment: CDR1 WNHNN and CDR2 SYGVQD (reference sequence). Losses at the gene ends were 9 bases for V and 3 bases for J; bases not matched to a gene: 8. The CDR3 consists of 13 residues. The CDR3 nucleotides read TGCGCCAGGATAACAGGGGATCACTACGAGCAGTACTTC. Translated: CARITGDHYEQYF.

The V call is TRBV19, the J call TRBJ2-5; a weak D match, TRBD1 (5 bases). Germline lookup yields CDR1 LNHDA and CDR2 SQIVND (reference sequence). The CDR3 spans 14 residues. V lost 5 bases to trimming and J lost 4 bases, with 14 bases between them. CDR3 sequence (DNA): TGTGCCAGTAGTGCTACTCCCCAGGGAGAGACCCAGTACTTC. Protein product: CASSATPQGETQYF.